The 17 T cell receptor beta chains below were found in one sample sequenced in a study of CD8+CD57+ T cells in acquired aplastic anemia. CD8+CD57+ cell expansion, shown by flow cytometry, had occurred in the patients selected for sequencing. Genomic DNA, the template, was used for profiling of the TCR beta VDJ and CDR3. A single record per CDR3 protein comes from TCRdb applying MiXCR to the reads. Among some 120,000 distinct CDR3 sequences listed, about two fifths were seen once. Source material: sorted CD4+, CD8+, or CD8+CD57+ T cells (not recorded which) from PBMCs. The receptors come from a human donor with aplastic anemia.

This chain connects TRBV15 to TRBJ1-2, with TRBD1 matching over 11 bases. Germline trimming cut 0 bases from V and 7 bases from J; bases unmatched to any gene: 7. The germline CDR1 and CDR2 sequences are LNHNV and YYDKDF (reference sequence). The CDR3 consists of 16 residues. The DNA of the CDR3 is TGTGCCACCAGCAGAGACTTCGCGGGGACAGGGGGTGGCTACACCTTC. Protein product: CATSRDFAGTGGGYTF.

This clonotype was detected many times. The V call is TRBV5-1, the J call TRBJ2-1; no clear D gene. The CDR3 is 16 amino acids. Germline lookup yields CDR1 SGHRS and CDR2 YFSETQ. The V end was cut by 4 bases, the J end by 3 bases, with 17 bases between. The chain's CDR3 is CASSPQGPTVYNEQFF. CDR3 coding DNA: TGCGCCAGCAGCCCCCAAGGGCCAACCGTCTACAATGAGCAGTTCTTC.

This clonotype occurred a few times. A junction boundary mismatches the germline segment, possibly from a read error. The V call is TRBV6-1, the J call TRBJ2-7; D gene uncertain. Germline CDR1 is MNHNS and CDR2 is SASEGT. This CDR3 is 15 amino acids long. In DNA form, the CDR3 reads TGTGCCAGCATCCCGCGGAGAGGAACTACCTACGTGCAGTACTTC. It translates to CASIPRRGTTYVQYF.

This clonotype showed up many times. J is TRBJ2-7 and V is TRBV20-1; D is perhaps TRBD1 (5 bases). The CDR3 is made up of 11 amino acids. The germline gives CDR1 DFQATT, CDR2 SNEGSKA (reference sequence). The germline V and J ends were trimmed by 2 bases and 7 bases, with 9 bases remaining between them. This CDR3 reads CSARPSGEQYF. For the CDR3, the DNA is TGCAGTGCTAGACCCTCAGGGGAGCAGTACTTC.

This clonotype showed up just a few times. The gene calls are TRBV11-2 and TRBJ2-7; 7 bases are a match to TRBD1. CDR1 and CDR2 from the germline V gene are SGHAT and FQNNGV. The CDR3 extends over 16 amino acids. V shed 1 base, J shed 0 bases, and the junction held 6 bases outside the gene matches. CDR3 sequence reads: CASSLGAAGGSYEQYF. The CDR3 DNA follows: TGTGCCAGCAGCTTAGGGGCGGCAGGGGGCTCCTACGAGCAGTACTTC.

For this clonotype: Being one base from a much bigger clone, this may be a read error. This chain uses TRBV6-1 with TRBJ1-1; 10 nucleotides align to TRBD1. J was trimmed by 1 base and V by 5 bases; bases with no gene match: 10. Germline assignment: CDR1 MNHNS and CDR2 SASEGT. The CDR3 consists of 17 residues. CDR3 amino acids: CASSKTRTGGGNTEAFF. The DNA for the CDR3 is TGTGCCAGCAGTAAAACAAGGACAGGGGGTGGGAACACTGAAGCTTTCTTT.

The CDR3 sequence: CASSLARGAGEQYF. In DNA, the CDR3 is TGTGCCAGCAGCTTAGCGCGGGGCGCAGGGGAGCAGTACTTC. The chain couples TRBV7-2 to TRBJ2-7, with D perhaps matching TRBD2 (6 bases). Trimming pared 0 bases from V and 7 bases from J, leaving 13 bases between. Germline V gene sequence: CDR1 SGHTA, CDR2 FQGNSA. The CDR3 has 14 residues.

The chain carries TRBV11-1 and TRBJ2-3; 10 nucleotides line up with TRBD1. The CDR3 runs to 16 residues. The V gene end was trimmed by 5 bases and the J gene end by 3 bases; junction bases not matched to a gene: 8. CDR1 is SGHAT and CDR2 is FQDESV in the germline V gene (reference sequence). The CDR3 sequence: CASSPSRQGATDTQYF. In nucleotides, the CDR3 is TGTGCCAGCAGCCCCTCTCGACAGGGGGCAACAGATACGCAGTATTTT.

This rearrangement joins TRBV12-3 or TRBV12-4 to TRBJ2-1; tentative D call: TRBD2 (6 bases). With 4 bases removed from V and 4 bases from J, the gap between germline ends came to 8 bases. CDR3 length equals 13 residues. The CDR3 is CASSSGGYNEQFF. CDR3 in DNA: TGTGCCAGCAGTTCTGGAGGGTACAATGAGCAGTTCTTC.

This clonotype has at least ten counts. CDR3 protein: CSEGLNNEQFF. CDR3 DNA: TGCAGTGAGGGACTTAACAATGAGCAGTTCTTC. The chain links TRBV20-1 to TRBJ2-1; perhaps TRBD2 as D (6 bases). The germline gives CDR1 DFQATT, CDR2 SNEGSKA (reference sequence). CDR3 size: 11 residues. V shed 7 bases and J shed 5 bases, with 9 bases lying between them.

CDR3: CASSPTRPYQETQYF. The CDR3 nucleotides are TGTGCCAGCAGCCCTACTAGACCGTACCAAGAGACCCAGTACTTC. The chain employs TRBV27 and TRBJ2-5; D perhaps matches TRBD2 (5 bases). The CDR3 consists of 15 residues. Germline V CDR1 and CDR2: MNHEY, SMNVEV (reference sequence). Deletions cut 6 bases from V and 0 bases from J, with 14 bases between.

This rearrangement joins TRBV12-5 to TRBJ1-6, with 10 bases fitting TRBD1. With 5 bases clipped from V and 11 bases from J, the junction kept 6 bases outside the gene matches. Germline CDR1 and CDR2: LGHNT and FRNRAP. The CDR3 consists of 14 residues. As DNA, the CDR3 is TGTGCTAGTGGTCCCCGGACAGGGGGAACACCCCTCCACTTT. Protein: CASGPRTGGTPLHF.

The CDR3 DNA sequence: TGTGCCAGCAGTTCTAGCGGGGGGGCGTCGGAGACCCAGTACTTC. Translation gives CASSSSGGASETQYF. The chain is built from TRBV6-5 and TRBJ2-5; TRBD2 matches 12 bases. The ends lost 4 bases at V and 5 bases at J; junction bases unmatched: 5. Germline CDR1 MNHEY, CDR2 SVGAGI. The CDR3 consists of 15 residues.

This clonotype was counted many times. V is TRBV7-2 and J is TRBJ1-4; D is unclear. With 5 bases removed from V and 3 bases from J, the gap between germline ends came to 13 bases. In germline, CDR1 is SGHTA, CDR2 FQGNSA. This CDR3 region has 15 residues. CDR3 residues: CASSLQIVANEKLFF. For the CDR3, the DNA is TGTGCCAGCAGCCTCCAGATTGTGGCTAATGAAAAACTGTTTTTT.

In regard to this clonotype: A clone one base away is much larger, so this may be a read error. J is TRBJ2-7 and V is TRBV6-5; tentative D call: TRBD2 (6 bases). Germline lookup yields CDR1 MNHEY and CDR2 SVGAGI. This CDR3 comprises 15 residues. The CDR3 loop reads CAGSYGRRGLYEQYF. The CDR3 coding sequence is TGTGCCGGCAGTTACGGGCGGAGGGGTCTCTACGAGCAGTACTTC.

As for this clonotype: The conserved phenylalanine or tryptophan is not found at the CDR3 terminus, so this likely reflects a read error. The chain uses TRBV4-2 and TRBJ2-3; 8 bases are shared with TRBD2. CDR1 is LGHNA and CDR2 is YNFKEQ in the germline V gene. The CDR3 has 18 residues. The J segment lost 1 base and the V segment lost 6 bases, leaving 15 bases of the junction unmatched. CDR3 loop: CASSRGFGGGSGTDTQYS. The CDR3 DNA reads TGTGCCAGCAGTCGGGGGTTTGGCGGGGGGTCAGGCACAGATACGCAGTATTCT.

CDR3 in DNA: TGTGCCAGTACCTCGCGACTTGCAACTAATGAAAAACTGTTTTTT. Its translation: CASTSRLATNEKLFF. The rearrangement uses TRBV19 and TRBJ1-4, with D unresolved. The germline gives CDR1 LNHDA, CDR2 SQIVND (reference sequence). Trimming cost V 7 bases and J 0 bases, with 12 bases left between them. The length of the CDR3 is 15 residues.